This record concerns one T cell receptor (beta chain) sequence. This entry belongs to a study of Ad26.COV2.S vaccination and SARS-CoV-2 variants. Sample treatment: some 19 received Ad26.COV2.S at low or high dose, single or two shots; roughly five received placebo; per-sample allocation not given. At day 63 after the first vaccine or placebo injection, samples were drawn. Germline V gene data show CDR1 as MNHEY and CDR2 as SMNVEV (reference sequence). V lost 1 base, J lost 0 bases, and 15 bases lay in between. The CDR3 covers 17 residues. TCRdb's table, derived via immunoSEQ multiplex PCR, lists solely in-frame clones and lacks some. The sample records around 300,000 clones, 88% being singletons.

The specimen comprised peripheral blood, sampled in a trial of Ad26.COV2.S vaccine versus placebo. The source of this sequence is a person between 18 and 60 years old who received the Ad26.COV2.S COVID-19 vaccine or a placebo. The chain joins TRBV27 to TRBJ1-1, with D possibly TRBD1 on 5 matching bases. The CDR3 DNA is TGTGCCAGCAGTTTATATCCAGGGCCGGGTCTGAACACTGAAGCTTTCTTT. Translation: CASSLYPGPGLNTEAFF.